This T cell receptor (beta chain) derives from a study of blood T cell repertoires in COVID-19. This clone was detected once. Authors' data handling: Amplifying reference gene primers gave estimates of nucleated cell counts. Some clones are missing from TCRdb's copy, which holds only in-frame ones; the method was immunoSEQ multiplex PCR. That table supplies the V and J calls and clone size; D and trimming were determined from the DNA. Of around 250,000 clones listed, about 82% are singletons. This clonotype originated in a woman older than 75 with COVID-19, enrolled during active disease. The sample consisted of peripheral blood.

The CDR3 loop reads CASSLSRAVNSPLHF. CDR3 nucleotide sequence: TGTGCCAGCAGCTTGTCCAGGGCTGTCAATTCACCCCTCCACTTT. V is TRBV5-8 and J is TRBJ1-6, with D tentatively TRBD1 (5 bases). CDR1 and CDR2 (germline): SGHTS, YDEGEE. There are 15 residues in the CDR3. The germline V and J ends were trimmed by 1 base and 7 bases, with 12 bases remaining between them.